This note documents a single TCR beta chain sequence. These data come from a study of blood T cell repertoires in COVID-19. Study summary: Sample material is recorded as cDNA or gDNA derived from T cells, B-cell-depleted T cells, or PBMCs.

Germline CDR1 reads SGHTA; CDR2 reads FQGNSA. The V gene end was trimmed by 4 bases and the J gene end by 4 bases; junction bases not matched to a gene: 4. The CDR3 is 15 residues long. The method was immunoSEQ multiplex PCR; TCRdb's version includes in-frame clones alone and lacks a portion of them. This sample has 390,000 or so clones, with nearly 90% found just once. The sample consisted of peripheral blood. The TCR was taken from a man aged 18 to 30 with active or convalescent COVID-19. The chain combines TRBV7-2 with TRBJ2-1; 10 positions match TRBD2. CDR3 nucleotide sequence: TGTGCCAGCAGCTCCATAGCGGGGGGTTACAATGAGCAGTTCTTC. This gives the protein CASSSIAGGYNEQFF.